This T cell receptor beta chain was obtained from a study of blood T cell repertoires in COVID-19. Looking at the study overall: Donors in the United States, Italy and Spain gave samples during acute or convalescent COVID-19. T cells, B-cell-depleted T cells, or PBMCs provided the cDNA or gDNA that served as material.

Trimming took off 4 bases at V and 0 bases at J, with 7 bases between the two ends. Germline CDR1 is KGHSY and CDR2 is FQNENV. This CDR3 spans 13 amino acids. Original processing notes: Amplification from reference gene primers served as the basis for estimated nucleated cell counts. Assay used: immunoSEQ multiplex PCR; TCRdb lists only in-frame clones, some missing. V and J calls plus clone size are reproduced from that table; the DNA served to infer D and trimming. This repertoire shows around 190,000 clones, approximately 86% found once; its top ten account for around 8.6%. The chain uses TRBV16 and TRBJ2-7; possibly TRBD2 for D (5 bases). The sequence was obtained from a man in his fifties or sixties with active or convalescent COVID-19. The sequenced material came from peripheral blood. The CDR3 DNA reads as TGTGCCAGCAGCCCCGGGGACTCCTACGAGCAGTACTTC. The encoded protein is CASSPGDSYEQYF. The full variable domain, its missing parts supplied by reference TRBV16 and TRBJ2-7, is GEEVAQTPKHLVRGEGQKAKLYCAPIKGHSYVFWYQQVLKNEFKFLISFQNENVFDETGMPKERFSAKCLPNSPCSLEIQATKLEDSAVYFCASSPGDSYEQYFGPGTRLTVT.